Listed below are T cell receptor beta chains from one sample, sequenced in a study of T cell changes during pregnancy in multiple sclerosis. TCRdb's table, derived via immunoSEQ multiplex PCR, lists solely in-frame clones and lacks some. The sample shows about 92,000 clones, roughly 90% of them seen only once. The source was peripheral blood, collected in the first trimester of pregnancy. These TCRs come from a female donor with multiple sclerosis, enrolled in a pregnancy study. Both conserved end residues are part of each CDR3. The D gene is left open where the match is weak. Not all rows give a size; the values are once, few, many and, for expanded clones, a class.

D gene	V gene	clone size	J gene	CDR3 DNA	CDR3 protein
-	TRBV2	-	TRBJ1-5	TGTGCCAGCAGTGGACAGCCAAATCAGCCCCAGCATTTT	CASSGQPNQPQHF
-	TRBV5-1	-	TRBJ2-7	TGCGCCAGCAGCTGGAGGGACCGCACCTACGAGCAGTACTTC	CASSWRDRTYEQYF
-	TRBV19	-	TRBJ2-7	TGTGCCAGTAGTAACGCAGGGCCCTACGAGCAGTACTTC	CASSNAGPYEQYF
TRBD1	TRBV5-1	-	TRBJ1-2	TGCGCCAGCAGCTTACAAGGGGCCCAGGGGGTCGAAGCTAACTATGGCTACACCTTC	CASSLQGAQGVEANYGYTF
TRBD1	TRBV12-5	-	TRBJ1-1	TGTGCTAGTGGCAACAGGGGGCTGGGGAACACTGAAGCTTTCTTT	CASGNRGLGNTEAFF
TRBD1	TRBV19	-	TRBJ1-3	TGTGCCAGTAGTATTACCGGGACAGTCACCTCTGGAAACACCATATATTTT	CASSITGTVTSGNTIYF
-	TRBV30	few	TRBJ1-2	TGTGCCTGGAGCGAGGGGGGGACAAGTGGCTACACCTTC	CAWSEGGTSGYTF
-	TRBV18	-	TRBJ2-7	TGTGCCAGCTCACCACTCAGGGACTACGAGCAGTACTTC	CASSPLRDYEQYF
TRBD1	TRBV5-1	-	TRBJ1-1	TGCGCCAGCAGCTTGAGAGGGGGCGAAACGAACACTGAAGCTTTCTTT	CASSLRGGETNTEAFF
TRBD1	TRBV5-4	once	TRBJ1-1	TGTGCCAGCACCATCGTACAGGGGATGAACACTGAAGCTTTCTTT	CASTIVQGMNTEAFF
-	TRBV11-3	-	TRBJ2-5	TGTGCCAGCAGCTTAAATTGGGCAGAGACCCAGTACTTC	CASSLNWAETQYF